This T cell receptor (beta chain) came from a study of blood T cell repertoires in COVID-19. Study context: Whether acute or convalescent, the COVID-19 samples came from the United States, Italy and Spain. PBMCs, B-cell-depleted T cells, or T cells provided the cDNA or gDNA that made up the material.

As handled by the study authors: Researchers report that nucleated cell counts were estimated from reference gene primer amplification. Only in-frame clones appear in the TCRdb table, and some are missing; sequencing was by immunoSEQ multiplex PCR. The DNA was the basis for D and trimming; V, J and clone size are from that table. In the table there are roughly 190,000 clones, approximately 85% of which are singletons. This CDR3 has 16 residues. Germline CDR1 is SGHVS and CDR2 is FQNEAQ. The germline V and J ends were trimmed by 6 bases and 9 bases, with 23 bases remaining between them. The TCR was taken from an older woman with acute or convalescent COVID-19. Sequencing was done on a sample of peripheral blood. The chain carries TRBV7-8 and TRBJ2-2; possible D gene TRBD1, 5 bases. The CDR3 coding sequence is TGTGCCAGCAGAACACCCCGATCAGGGATGTCGAGGGAGCTGTTTTTT. Translating gives CASRTPRSGMSRELFF.